This paragraph covers one T cell receptor (beta chain) sequence. Its antigen specificity is not known. No much larger clone exists at a distance of one base, and base qualities are not known. The CDR3 sequence holds 15 residues, the cysteine and phenylalanine included. Only the CDR3 DNA is retained, 45 bases long and in frame from the first base. Trimming leaves V shorter by 4 bases and J shorter by 12 bases, with the junction holding 14 bases beyond the gene matches. Every donor in the study was a healthy Caucasian. The twin cohort comprised three pairs of female monozygotic twins, all aged about 18 to 29 years. Peripheral blood mononuclear cells were the source from which RNA for the TCR libraries was isolated. Receptors were amplified or captured by 5' RACE. Instrument on record: Illumina HiSeq 2000. Template switching introduced a universal primer binding site; the final cDNA contained a unique molecular identifier, enabling accurate counting of TCR cDNA molecules. Specific primers in the conserved constant-segment region were used to synthesize first-strand cDNA for TCR alpha and beta chains. Each cDNA library was double barcoded, with a SMART-Mk sample barcode plus Illumina barcodes, to control for contamination. TruSeq adapter sequences, together with Illumina sample barcodes, were added in two successive PCR steps. The TCR alpha and beta cDNA libraries were sequenced on the Illumina HiSeq platform using custom primers. From the authors' description of their analysis: Raw reads were processed with MiGEC to extract unique molecular identifiers, and MiXCR was used to determine CDR3 positions. For each individual, recombination models were inferred using an EM algorithm with the repgenHMM and IGoR tools. The tcR package in R was used for shared clonotype analysis, with sharing normalized by the product of cloneset sizes. To study raw recombination without the effects of thymic and clonal selection, out-of-frame nonproductive sequences were analyzed. In TCRdb, the public reads were trimmed at Q25 with fastp and aligned with MiXCR, with productive beta chains retained. Each CDR3 protein gets just one entry, which takes the most common genes and DNA from the rows behind it. None of the V and J calls come from the authors' own analysis; TCRdb made them. This sample is represented by roughly 570,000 distinct CDR3 sequences; approximately 9.6% of them were singletons. In total, the top ten clones hold roughly 3.2% of the sample.

This sample was included in a study of identical twins listed by TCRdb under 2016. Turning to the overall study: To test whether fetal clonotypes persist, the study used deep sequencing on TCR alpha and beta repertoires from monozygotic twins, unrelated adults of various ages, and cord blood. To rule out contamination, the twin experiments were replicated at different times with different library preparation protocols. Results the study describes overall, beyond this receptor: Because the same donors could not be followed over many years, the conclusions depended on cross-sectional statistical analysis. Compared with coincidental sharing between unrelated individuals, out-of-frame TCR alpha sequences shared between twins showed an excess of sequences with low generation probability. Out-of-frame TCR alpha sharing in monozygotic twins was systematically underestimated by recombination models, whereas sharing between unrelated individuals was in agreement with the recombination models. Zero-insertion analyses could be partly confounded by invariant T cells such as MAIT and iNKT, though diverse VJ usage argued against such confounding for most clonotypes. The excess sharing between twins in beta out-of-frame sequences was weaker because fewer shared sequences reduced the signal-to-noise ratio. Fewer insertions were carried by abundant cord blood beta clonotypes; a weaker similar trend was observed in young adult naive repertoires, while no such trend was observed in memory repertoires.

The sample also formed part of further work on yellow fever vaccine responses in identical twins. Reported in the second study: According to the authors, the vaccine-induced T cell response in identical twins seemed to be partly convergent and partly specific to each individual. The study precisely tracked vaccine-responding T cell clones in identical twins.

The receptor was derived from a woman between 18 and 29 years old in good health. The sample consisted of PBMCs. The chain joins TRBV12-3 or TRBV12-4 to TRBJ2-1, with 8 bases matching TRBD1. The DNA sequence reads TGTGCCAGCAGTTCCCGGGACAGGCAAACCAGGGGGCAGTTCTTC. The resulting protein is CASSSRDRQTRGQFF.